The 8 T cell receptor beta chains given below trace back to one sample, sequenced in a study of neoadjuvant anti-PD-1 for oral cavity cancer. Indicated time point: after neoadjuvant nivolumab, at surgical resection. Sequencing was performed with immunoSEQ multiplex PCR; in TCRdb, only in-frame clones are kept and a portion is missing. The sample contains roughly 36,000 clones, 30% to 40% of which appear only once. Source: tumor tissue, taken after nivolumab (anti-PD-1) treatment. The receptors were sampled from a person aged 35-79 years with oral cavity squamous cell carcinoma.

This clone came up a few times. The chain links TRBV2 to TRBJ2-1; no reliable D call. The germline V gene encodes CDR1 SNHLY and CDR2 FYNNEI. This CDR3 has 14 residues. The V gene lost 3 bases and the J gene lost 9 bases, with 15 bases spanning the gap. CDR3 protein: CASSDYVSLGEQFF. The CDR3 nucleotides read TGTGCCAGCAGTGACTACGTTTCGTTAGGTGAGCAGTTCTTC.

This clone was seen only a few times. V usage is TRBV6-5 and J usage is TRBJ1-1, with 8 bases lining up with TRBD1. The CDR3 loop spans 14 amino acids. Trimming took 2 bases from V and 1 from J; bases not matched to a gene: 0. Germline assignment: CDR1 MNHEY and CDR2 SVGAGI. The chain's CDR3 is CASSYGTGNTEAFF. CDR3 coding DNA: TGTGCCAGCAGTTACGGGACAGGGAACACTGAAGCTTTCTTT.

This clone has a handful of counts. The V gene is TRBV30, the J gene TRBJ2-3; TRBD2 aligns across 13 bases. V lost 8 bases and J lost 6; bases outside the gene matches: 11. The CDR3 covers 15 residues. Per germline, CDR1 GTSNPN and CDR2 SVGIG (reference sequence). The CDR3 sequence: CAGSRLAGGLDTQYF. The CDR3 DNA is TGTGCCGGGTCGAGACTAGCGGGAGGCTTGGATACGCAGTATTTT.

The V and J genes are TRBV7-6 and TRBJ2-3, with TRBD2 as a possible D gene (6 bases). The germline V gene has CDR1 SGHVS and CDR2 FNYEAQ. The CDR3 is made up of 16 amino acids. Trimming cost V 3 bases and J 1 base, with 14 bases left between them. The CDR3 loop is CASSLGLRRGTDTQYF. CDR3 nucleotide sequence: TGTGCCAGCAGCTTGGGCTTGCGGAGGGGCACAGATACGCAGTATTTT.

The chain couples TRBV11-2 to TRBJ1-4; D call uncertain. The V and J ends lost 1 base and 5 bases respectively, with 8 bases between them. The germline gives CDR1 SGHAT, CDR2 FQNNGV. The CDR3 has 14 residues. CDR3 in amino acids: CASSLVGYNEKLFF. The CDR3 bases are TGTGCCAGCAGCTTAGTGGGCTACAATGAAAAACTGTTTTTT.

This sequence joins TRBV18 and TRBJ2-2; TRBD1 agrees at 8 bases. Germline V CDR1 and CDR2: KGHSH, LQKENI. The length of the CDR3 is 16 residues. Unmatched junction bases numbered 4, after V lost 1 base and J lost 3 bases. The CDR3 nucleotides are TGTGCCAGCTCACCACTGGGACAGGCGGACACCGGGGAGCTGTTTTTT. Amino acid sequence: CASSPLGQADTGELFF.

The chain joins TRBV5-1 to TRBJ2-3; unclear D gene. Germline V gene sequence: CDR1 SGHRS, CDR2 YFSETQ. V lost 4 bases to trimming and J lost 0 bases, with 12 bases between them. The CDR3 contains 15 residues. In nucleotides, the CDR3 is TGCGCCAGCAGCCGGGTAGGCTATAGCACAGATACGCAGTATTTT. Protein: CASSRVGYSTDTQYF.

This clone occurred many times. This chain connects TRBV30 to TRBJ1-2, with unresolved D. V was trimmed by 1 base and J by 4 bases, leaving 13 bases between them. The CDR3 contains 14 residues. The germline V gene has CDR1 GTSNPN and CDR2 SVGIG (reference sequence). The CDR3 protein is CAWSGLGRGYGYTF. The CDR3 DNA reads TGTGCCTGGAGTGGATTGGGGAGAGGCTATGGCTACACCTTC.